The T cell receptor beta chain described here comes from a study of T cell responses to AZD1222 COVID-19 vaccine. Study-level results: The study found vaccine-associated CD4 TCRs spanning spike, dominant at 160-218 and 743-854. Sampled repertoires all dated from after the peak T cell response. At baseline, seropositivity was found in only six or seven AZD1222 recipients.

Here immunoSEQ multiplex PCR was the method, and the copy in TCRdb shows in-frame clones only, minus some. The repertoire holds around 180,000 clones, around nine tenths seen once, with around 0.5% in the top ten. The germline gives CDR1 SGHNT, CDR2 YENEEA. The CDR3 is 13 amino acids. Concerning this clone itself: As yet, its antigen is unknown. The junction shows a germline mismatch at one end, possibly a read error.

The specimen comprised peripheral blood, sampled on day 0 of AZD1222 vaccination. This TCR came from an adult in good health. The chain recombines TRBV11-3 with TRBJ2-7; D is possibly TRBD2 (6 bases). CDR3 amino acids: CASSGGISHEQYF. CDR3 DNA sequence: TGTGCCAGCAGTGGGGGGATCTCCCACGAGCAGTACTTC.